A selection of T cell receptor beta chains follows, all from one sample in a study of shared clonotypes between healthy human individuals. Sequencing was performed with immunoSEQ multiplex PCR; in TCRdb, only in-frame clones are kept and a portion is missing. Of roughly 2.2 million clones listed, under 95% are singletons. The source material was naive CD4+ T cells from PBMCs. The receptors here all came from a man in his late teens or twenties in good health. Some clones in this sample may be carry-over from other donors' samples. Each CDR3 is given with its conserved first and last residue. Fields, in order: V gene, D gene, J gene, clone size, CDR3 DNA, CDR3 protein. D genes are given only for firm matches. Clone size is not always given. Where it is, it says once, few, many or a class for expanded clones.

V: TRBV11-2
D: TRBD2
J: TRBJ2-3
size: .
DNA: TGTGCCAGCAGCTTAGGTGGCGGGAGGAGCACAGATACGCAGTATTTT
CDR3: CASSLGGGRSTDTQYF

V: TRBV6-5
D: TRBD1
J: TRBJ1-1
size: .
DNA: TGTGCCAGCAGTTACTCGACAGGGATGAACACTGAAGCTTTCTTT
CDR3: CASSYSTGMNTEAFF

V: TRBV28
D: TRBD1
J: TRBJ2-3
size: .
DNA: TGTGCCAGCAGTCTTGGGACAGGGTCAAGCACAGATACGCAGTATTTT
CDR3: CASSLGTGSSTDTQYF

V: TRBV27
D: .
J: TRBJ1-2
size: .
DNA: TGTGCCAGCGGGCGACAAGAATCGGAGGATGGCTACACCTTC
CDR3: CASGRQESEDGYTF

V: TRBV28
D: .
J: TRBJ1-4
size: .
DNA: TGTGCCAGCGTCATGGGGGGACGGGAAAAACTGTTTTTT
CDR3: CASVMGGREKLFF

V: TRBV18
D: .
J: TRBJ2-1
size: .
DNA: TGTGCCAGCTCACCACCTATTTTTAGGGGGGCGATTACCAATGAGCAGTTCTTC
CDR3: CASSPPIFRGAITNEQFF

V: TRBV28
D: .
J: TRBJ2-3
size: .
DNA: TGTGCCAGCAGTTTAGTCGTGGGCTTGATTACAGATACGCAGTATTTT
CDR3: CASSLVVGLITDTQYF

V: TRBV5-1
D: .
J: TRBJ1-4
size: .
DNA: TGCGCCAGCAGCTTTTATACCGTTAATGAAAAACTGTTTTTT
CDR3: CASSFYTVNEKLFF

V: TRBV2
D: TRBD1
J: TRBJ1-2
size: .
DNA: TGTGCCAGCAGTGAGGGACAGCCTGATATCGGCTACACCTTC
CDR3: CASSEGQPDIGYTF

V: TRBV5-1
D: TRBD2
J: TRBJ2-5
size: .
DNA: TGCGCCAGCAGGGGCGGGAGGAACCAAGAGACCCAGTACTTC
CDR3: CASRGGRNQETQYF

V: TRBV5-4
D: TRBD1
J: TRBJ2-4
size: .
DNA: TGTGCCAGCAGCCGGGACAGTCTAACCAAAAACATTCAGTACTTC
CDR3: CASSRDSLTKNIQYF

V: TRBV11-1
D: .
J: TRBJ2-4
size: .
DNA: TGTGCCATCGGGGAGGTGATGTACTTC
CDR3: CAIGEVMYF

V: TRBV27
D: .
J: TRBJ2-7
size: .
DNA: TGTGCCAGCAGTTTATCATCCCGGCAGGGCAAGGGCGAGCAGTACTTC
CDR3: CASSLSSRQGKGEQYF

V: TRBV28
D: .
J: TRBJ2-1
size: .
DNA: TGTGCCAGCAGTTTAGCAGGGTCGGCGAATGAGCAGTTCTTC
CDR3: CASSLAGSANEQFF

V: TRBV28
D: .
J: TRBJ1-2
size: .
DNA: TGTGCCGGGGCGAGGGAGGGACAAGCCTTCTATGGCTACACCTTC
CDR3: CAGAREGQAFYGYTF

V: TRBV4-3
D: .
J: TRBJ1-2
size: .
DNA: TGCGCCAGCAGCCAGCCCTCTAAATCCGCCTATGGCTACACCTTC
CDR3: CASSQPSKSAYGYTF

V: TRBV4-1
D: TRBD2
J: TRBJ2-3
size: .
DNA: TGCGCCAGCAGCCAAGTTCCACTAGCGGGTTCCGATACGCAGTATTTT
CDR3: CASSQVPLAGSDTQYF

V: TRBV7-3
D: TRBD2
J: TRBJ2-1
size: .
DNA: TGTGCCAGCAGCTTAGTACTAGCGAGCAATGAGCAGTTCTTC
CDR3: CASSLVLASNEQFF

V: TRBV5-1
D: TRBD1
J: TRBJ1-4
size: once
DNA: TGCGCCAGGAGGACAGGGATTAATGAAAAACTGTTTTTT
CDR3: CARRTGINEKLFF

V: TRBV5-1
D: TRBD2
J: TRBJ2-5
size: .
DNA: TGCGCCAGCAGCGGGGGTTCCGGGACTAGCGGACTACAAGAGACCCAGTACTTC
CDR3: CASSGGSGTSGLQETQYF